This TCR beta chain was captured by sequencing in a study of blood T cell repertoires in COVID-19. For the study at large: Specimens from acute and convalescent COVID-19 originated in the United States, Italy and Spain.

Germline V gene lookup returns CDR1 SGHRS and CDR2 YFSETQ. Trimming took 0 bases from V and 4 from J, leaving 8 bases between them. CDR3 length: 15 residues. Original processing notes: Nucleated cell number was recorded as an estimate derived from reference gene primer amplification. Measured with immunoSEQ multiplex PCR; TCRdb has only the in-frame clones, and not every one. For V, J and clone size, that table is used; D and trimming come from the DNA. The table has 150,000 to 200,000 clones, around nine tenths seen once; the top ten hold less than 3.5%. The sample taken for sequencing was peripheral blood. This receptor was obtained from a man between 40 and 49 years old with active or convalescent COVID-19. The chain employs TRBV5-1 and TRBJ1-6; D call uncertain. Written as DNA, the CDR3 is TGCGCCAGCAGCTTGGGGCCTCCGTATAATTCACCCCTCCACTTT. Protein sequence: CASSLGPPYNSPLHF.